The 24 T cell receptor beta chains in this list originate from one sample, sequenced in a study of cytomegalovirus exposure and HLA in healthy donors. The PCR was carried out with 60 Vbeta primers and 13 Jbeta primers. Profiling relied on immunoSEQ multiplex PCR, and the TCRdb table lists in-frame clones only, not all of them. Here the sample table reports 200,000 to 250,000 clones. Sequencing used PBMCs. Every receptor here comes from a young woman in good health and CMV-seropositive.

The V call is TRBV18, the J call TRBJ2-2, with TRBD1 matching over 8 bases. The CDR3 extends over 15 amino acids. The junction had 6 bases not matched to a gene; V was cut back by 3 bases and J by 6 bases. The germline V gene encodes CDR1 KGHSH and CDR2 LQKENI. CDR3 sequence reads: CASSPRTGFAGELFF. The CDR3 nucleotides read TGTGCCAGCTCACCCAGGACAGGGTTTGCCGGGGAGCTGTTTTTT. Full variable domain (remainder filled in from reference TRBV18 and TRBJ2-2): NAGVMQNPRHLVRRRGQEARLRCSPMKGHSHVYWYRQLPEEGLKFMVYLQKENIIDESGMPKERFSAEFPKEGPSILRIQQVVRGDSAAYFCASSPRTGFAGELFFGEGSRLTVL.

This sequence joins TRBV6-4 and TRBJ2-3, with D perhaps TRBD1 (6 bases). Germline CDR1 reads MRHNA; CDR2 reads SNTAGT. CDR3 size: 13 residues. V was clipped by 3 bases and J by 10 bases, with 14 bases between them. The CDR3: CASSEIEAGAQYF. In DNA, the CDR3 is TGTGCCAGCAGTGAAATCGAGGCAGGGGCGCAGTATTTT.

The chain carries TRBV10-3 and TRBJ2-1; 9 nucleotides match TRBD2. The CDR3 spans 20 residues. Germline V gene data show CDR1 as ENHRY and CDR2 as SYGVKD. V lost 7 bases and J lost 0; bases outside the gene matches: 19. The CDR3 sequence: CAITARLGGGGVSSYNEQFF. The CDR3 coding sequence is TGTGCCATCACTGCCCGCCTCGGAGGCGGGGGGGTCAGCTCCTACAATGAGCAGTTCTTC.

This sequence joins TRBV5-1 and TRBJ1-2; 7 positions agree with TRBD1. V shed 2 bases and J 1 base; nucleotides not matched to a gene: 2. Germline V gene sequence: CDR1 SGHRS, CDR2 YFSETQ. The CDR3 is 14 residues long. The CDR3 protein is CASSFGDSNYGYTF. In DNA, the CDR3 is TGCGCCAGCAGCTTTGGGGACAGTAACTATGGCTACACCTTC.

This CDR3 reads CASSETRTEAFF. CDR3 DNA: TGCGCCAGCAGTGAGACGCGGACTGAAGCTTTCTTT. The rearrangement links TRBV10-1 to TRBJ1-1; D is unresolved. Germline V gene data show CDR1 as WNHNN and CDR2 as SYGVQD (reference sequence). Trimming pared 2 bases from V and 5 bases from J, leaving 6 bases between. This CDR3 is built from 12 residues.

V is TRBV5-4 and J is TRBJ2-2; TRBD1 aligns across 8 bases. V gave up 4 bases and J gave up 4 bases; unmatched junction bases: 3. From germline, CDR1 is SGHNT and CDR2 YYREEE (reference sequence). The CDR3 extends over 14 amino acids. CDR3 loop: CASSTTGGTGELFF. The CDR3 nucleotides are TGTGCCAGCAGCACAACAGGGGGCACCGGGGAGCTGTTTTTT.

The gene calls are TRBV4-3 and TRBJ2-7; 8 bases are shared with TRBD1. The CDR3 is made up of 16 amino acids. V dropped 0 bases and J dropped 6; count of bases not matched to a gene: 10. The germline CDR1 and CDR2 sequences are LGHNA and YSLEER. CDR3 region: CASSQDPRTGFSEQYF. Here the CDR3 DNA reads TGCGCCAGCAGCCAAGATCCGCGGACAGGGTTCTCCGAGCAGTACTTC.

The CDR3 sequence: CSVQRTSGRIQYF. In nucleotides, the CDR3 is TGCAGCGTTCAAAGGACTAGCGGGAGAATCCAGTACTTC. The V call is TRBV29-1, the J call TRBJ2-5, with 13 positions matching TRBD2. From germline, CDR1 is SQVTM and CDR2 ANQGSEA. The CDR3 has 13 residues. Trimming removed 5 bases from V and 10 bases from J; junction bases left unmatched: 7.

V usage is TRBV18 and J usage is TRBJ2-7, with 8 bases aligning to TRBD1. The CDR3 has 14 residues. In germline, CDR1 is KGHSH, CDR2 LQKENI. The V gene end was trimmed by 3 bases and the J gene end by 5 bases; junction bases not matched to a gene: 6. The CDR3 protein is CASSPGTGSHEQYF. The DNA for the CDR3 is TGTGCCAGCTCACCCGGGACAGGAAGCCACGAGCAGTACTTC.

This CDR3 reads CASSLDQGRSGYTF. Here the CDR3 DNA reads TGTGCCAGCAGCTTAGATCAGGGTAGGAGCGGCTACACCTTC. The gene calls are TRBV7-8 and TRBJ1-2; D may be TRBD1 (5 bases). Germline-derived CDR1 and CDR2 are SGHVS and FQNEAQ. The CDR3 runs 14 residues. The V gene lost 1 base and the J gene lost 8 bases, with 14 bases spanning the gap.

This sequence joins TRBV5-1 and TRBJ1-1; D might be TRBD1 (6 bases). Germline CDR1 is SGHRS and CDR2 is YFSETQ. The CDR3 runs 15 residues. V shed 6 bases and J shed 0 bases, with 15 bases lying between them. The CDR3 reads CASTQSTGMNTEAFF. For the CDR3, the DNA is TGCGCCAGCACCCAATCCACAGGGATGAACACTGAAGCTTTCTTT.

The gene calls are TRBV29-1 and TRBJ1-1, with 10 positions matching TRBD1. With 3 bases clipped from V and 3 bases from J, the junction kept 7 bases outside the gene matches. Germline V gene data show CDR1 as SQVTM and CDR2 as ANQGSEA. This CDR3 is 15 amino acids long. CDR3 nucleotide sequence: TGCAGCGTTGATCGCTCCGGGACAGGGGACACTGAAGCTTTCTTT. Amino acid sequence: CSVDRSGTGDTEAFF.

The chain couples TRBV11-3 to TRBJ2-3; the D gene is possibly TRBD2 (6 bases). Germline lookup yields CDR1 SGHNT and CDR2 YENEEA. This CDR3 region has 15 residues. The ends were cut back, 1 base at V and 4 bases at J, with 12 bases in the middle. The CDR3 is CASSLVGGSADTQYF. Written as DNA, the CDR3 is TGTGCCAGCAGCTTAGTGGGGGGTAGTGCAGATACGCAGTATTTT. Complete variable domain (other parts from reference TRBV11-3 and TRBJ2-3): EAGVVQSPRYKIIEKKQPVAFWCNPISGHNTLYWYLQNLGQGPELLIRYENEEAVDDSQLPKDRFSAERLKGVDSTLKIQPAELGDSAVYLCASSLVGGSADTQYFGPGTRLTVL.

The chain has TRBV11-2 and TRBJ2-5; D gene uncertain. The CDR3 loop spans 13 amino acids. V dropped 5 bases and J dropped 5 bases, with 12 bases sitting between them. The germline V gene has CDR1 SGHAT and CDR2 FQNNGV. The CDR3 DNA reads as TGTGCCAGCAGCCGAGTGTACCGGGAGACCCAGTACTTC. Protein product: CASSRVYRETQYF.

The CDR3 DNA sequence: TGTGCCAGCAGCTTAGTGGCAGCTAGCAATGAGCAGTTCTTC. Translation: CASSLVAASNEQFF. The J gene is TRBJ2-1, the V gene TRBV11-2, with unresolved D. Trimming stripped 1 base from V and 6 bases from J, with 10 bases between. The germline V gene encodes CDR1 SGHAT and CDR2 FQNNGV. This CDR3 contains 14 residues.

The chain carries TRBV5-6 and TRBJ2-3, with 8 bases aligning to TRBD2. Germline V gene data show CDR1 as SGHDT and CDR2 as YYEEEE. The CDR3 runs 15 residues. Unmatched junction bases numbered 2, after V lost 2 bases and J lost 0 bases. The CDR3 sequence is CASSFGTSSTDTQYF. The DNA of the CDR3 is TGTGCCAGCAGCTTCGGGACTAGTAGCACAGATACGCAGTATTTT. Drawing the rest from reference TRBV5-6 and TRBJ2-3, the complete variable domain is DAGVTQSPTHLIKTRGQQVTLRCSPKSGHDTVSWYQQALGQGPQFIFQYYEEEERQRGNFPDRFSGHQFPNYSSELNVNALLLGDSALYLCASSFGTSSTDTQYFGPGTRLTVL.

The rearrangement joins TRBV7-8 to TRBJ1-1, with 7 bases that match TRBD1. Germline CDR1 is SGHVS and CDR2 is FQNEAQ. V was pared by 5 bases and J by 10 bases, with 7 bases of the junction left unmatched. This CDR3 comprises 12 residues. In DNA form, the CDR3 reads TGTGCCAGCAGCCGCGACAGGGAACCAGCTTTCTTT. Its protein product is CASSRDREPAFF.

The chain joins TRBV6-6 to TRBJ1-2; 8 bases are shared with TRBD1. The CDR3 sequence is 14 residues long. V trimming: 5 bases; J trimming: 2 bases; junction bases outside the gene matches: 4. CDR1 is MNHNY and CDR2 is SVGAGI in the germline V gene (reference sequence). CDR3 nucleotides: TGTGCCAGCAGTCAGGGGGCGGCGAACTATGGCTACACCTTC. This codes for CASSQGAANYGYTF.

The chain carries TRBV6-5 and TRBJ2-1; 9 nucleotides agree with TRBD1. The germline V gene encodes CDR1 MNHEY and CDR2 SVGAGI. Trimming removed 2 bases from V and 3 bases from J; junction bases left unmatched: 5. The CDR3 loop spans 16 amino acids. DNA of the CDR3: TGTGCCAGCAGTTACCGGACAGGGGCGGGCTACAATGAGCAGTTCTTC. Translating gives CASSYRTGAGYNEQFF.

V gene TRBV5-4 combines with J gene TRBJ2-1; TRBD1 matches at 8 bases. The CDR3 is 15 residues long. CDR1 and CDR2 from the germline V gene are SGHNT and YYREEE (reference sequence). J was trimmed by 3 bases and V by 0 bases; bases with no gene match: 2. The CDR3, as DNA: TGTGCCAGCAGCTTGGCAGGGGGCGTCTACAATGAGCAGTTCTTC. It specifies CASSLAGGVYNEQFF.

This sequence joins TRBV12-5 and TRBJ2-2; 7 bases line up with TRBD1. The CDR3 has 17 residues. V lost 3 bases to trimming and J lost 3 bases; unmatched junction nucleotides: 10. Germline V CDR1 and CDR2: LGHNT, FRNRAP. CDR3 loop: CASGFGTENTYTGELFF. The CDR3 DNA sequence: TGTGCTAGTGGTTTCGGGACAGAAAACACCTACACCGGGGAGCTGTTTTTT.

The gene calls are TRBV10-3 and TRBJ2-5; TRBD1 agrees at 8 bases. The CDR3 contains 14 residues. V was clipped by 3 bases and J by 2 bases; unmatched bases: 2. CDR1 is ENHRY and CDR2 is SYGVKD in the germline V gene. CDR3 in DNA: TGTGCCATCAGTGACGACAGGGGACAAGAGACCCAGTACTTC. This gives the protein CAISDDRGQETQYF.

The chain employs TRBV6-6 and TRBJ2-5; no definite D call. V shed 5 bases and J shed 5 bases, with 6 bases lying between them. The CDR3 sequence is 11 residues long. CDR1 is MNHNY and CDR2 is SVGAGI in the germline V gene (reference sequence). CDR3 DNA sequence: TGTGCCAGCAGTCCTATGGAGACCCAGTACTTC. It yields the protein CASSPMETQYF.

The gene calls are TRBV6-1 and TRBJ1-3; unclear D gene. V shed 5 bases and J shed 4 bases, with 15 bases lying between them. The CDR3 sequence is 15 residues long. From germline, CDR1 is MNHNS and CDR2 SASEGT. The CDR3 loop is CASSRRGSAGNTIYF. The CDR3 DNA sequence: TGTGCCAGCAGTCGACGCGGCTCTGCCGGAAACACCATATATTTT.